This T cell receptor beta chain was identified in a study of T-cell reconstitution after alpha-beta-depleted transplantation in children. Regarding the study as a whole: T-cell numbers and diversity, one year after transplant, stemmed largely from T cells that were newly produced. Expanded clones from the graft, numbering several hundred, reportedly supplied alpha-beta T cells about two months after transplant.

Worth noting for this clonotype: Its antigen is undetermined.

Unique molecular identifiers were incorporated during preparation of the TCRbeta library. TCRdb re-derived calls from the PCR reads in MiXCR, one entry per CDR3 protein. The table lists some 460,000 distinct CDR3 sequences, about 16% of them singletons. The CDR3 extends over 14 amino acids. Germline V CDR1 and CDR2: MGHDK, SYGVNS. Trimming removed 4 bases from V and 8 bases from J, with 17 bases in between. The genes are TRBV25-1 and TRBJ1-2; D is ambiguous. This sequence was found in a boy less than two years old who had a stem cell transplant for Wiskott-Aldrich syndrome, so the T cells may come from the graft donor. This specimen was PBMCs, mostly from graft donor cells, taken 360 days after TCRalphabeta/CD19-depleted stem cell transplant. This CDR3 is CASSVLGPGFGYTF. CDR3 DNA: TGTGCCAGCAGTGTCTTGGGCCCCGGTTTCGGCTACACCTTC.